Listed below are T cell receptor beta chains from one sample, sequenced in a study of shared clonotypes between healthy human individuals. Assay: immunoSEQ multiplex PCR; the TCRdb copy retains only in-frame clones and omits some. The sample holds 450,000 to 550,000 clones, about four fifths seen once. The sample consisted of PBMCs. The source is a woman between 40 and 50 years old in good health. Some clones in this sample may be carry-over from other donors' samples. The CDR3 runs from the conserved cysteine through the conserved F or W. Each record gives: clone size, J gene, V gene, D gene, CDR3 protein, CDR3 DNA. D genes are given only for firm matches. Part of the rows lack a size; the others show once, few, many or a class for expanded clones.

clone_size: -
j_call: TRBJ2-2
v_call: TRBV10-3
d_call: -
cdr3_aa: CATSVAVNTGELFF
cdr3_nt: TGTGCCACCAGTGTAGCGGTTAACACCGGGGAGCTGTTTTTT

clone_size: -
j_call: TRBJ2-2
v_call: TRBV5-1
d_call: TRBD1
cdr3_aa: CASSSSGTDFTGELFF
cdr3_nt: TGCGCCAGCAGCTCTTCCGGGACAGACTTCACCGGGGAGCTGTTTTTT

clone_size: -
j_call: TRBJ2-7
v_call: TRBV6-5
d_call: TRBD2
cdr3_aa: CASSSSGRPWEQYF
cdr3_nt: TGTGCCAGCAGTTCTAGCGGGAGGCCCTGGGAGCAGTACTTC

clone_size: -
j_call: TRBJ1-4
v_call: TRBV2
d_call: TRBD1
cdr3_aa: CASSQERDSRYEKLFF
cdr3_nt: TGTGCCAGCAGTCAAGAGAGGGACAGCAGATATGAAAAACTGTTTTTT

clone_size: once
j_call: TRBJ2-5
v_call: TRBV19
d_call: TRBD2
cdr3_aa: CASTAGGETQYF
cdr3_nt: TGTGCCAGTACCGCGGGGGGGGAGACCCAGTACTTC

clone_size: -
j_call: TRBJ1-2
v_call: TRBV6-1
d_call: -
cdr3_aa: CASRPQVGGSYGYTF
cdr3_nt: TGTGCCAGCAGGCCCCAAGTGGGGGGAAGCTATGGCTACACCTTC

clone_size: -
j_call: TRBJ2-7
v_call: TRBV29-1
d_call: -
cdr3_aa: CSVEGGNGQYF
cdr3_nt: TGCAGCGTTGAAGGGGGAAACGGGCAGTACTTC

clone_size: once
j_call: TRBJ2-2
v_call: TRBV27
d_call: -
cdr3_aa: CASMLGGGGTGELFF
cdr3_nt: TGTGCCAGCATGCTGGGAGGAGGAGGCACCGGGGAGCTGTTTTTT

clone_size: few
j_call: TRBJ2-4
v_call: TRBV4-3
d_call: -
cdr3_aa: CASSPTEGNIQYF
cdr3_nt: TGCGCCAGCAGCCCCACCGAGGGTAACATTCAGTACTTC

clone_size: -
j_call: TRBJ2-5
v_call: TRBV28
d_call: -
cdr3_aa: CASSFGEGSLLQETQYF
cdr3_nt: -

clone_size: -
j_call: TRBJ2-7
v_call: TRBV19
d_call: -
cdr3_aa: CASSIAVNRGIEQYF
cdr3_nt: TGTGCCAGTAGTATAGCGGTTAATCGGGGGATCGAGCAGTACTTC

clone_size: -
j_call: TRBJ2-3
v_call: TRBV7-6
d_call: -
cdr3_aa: CASSQNRDTQYF
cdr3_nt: TGTGCCAGCAGCCAAAATCGCGATACGCAGTATTTT

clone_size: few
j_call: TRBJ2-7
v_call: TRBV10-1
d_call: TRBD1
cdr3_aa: CASSGQGPPFEQYF
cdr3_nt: TGCGCCAGCAGTGGACAGGGGCCCCCCTTCGAGCAGTACTTC

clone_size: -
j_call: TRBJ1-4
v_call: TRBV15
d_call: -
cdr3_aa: CATSRVRGANEKLFF
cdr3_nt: TGTGCCACCAGCAGAGTCAGGGGAGCTAATGAAAAACTGTTTTTT

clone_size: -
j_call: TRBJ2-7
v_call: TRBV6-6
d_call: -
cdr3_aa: CASSYSGGGARDEQYF
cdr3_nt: TGTGCCAGCAGTTACTCGGGTGGCGGTGCGCGGGACGAGCAGTACTTC

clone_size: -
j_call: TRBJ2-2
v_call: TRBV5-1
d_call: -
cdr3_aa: CASRDQNTGELFF
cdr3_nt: TGCGCCAGTCGGGACCAGAACACCGGGGAGCTGTTTTTT

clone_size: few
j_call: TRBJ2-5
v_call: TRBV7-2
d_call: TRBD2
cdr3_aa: CASSLVVGGETQYF
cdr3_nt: TGTGCCAGCAGCTTAGTGGTGGGGGGGGAGACCCAGTACTTC

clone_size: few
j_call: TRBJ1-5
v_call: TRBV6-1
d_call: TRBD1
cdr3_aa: CASSEAGGGNQPQHF
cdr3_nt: TGTGCCAGCAGTGAAGCAGGGGGCGGCAATCAGCCCCAGCATTTT

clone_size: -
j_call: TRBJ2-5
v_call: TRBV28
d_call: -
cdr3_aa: CASSPGLPGSWETQYF
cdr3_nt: TGTGCCAGCAGCCCGGGACTCCCGGGCAGTTGGGAGACCCAGTACTTC

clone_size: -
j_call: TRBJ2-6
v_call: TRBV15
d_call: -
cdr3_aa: CATAPSDFSGANVLTF
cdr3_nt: TGTGCCACCGCCCCATCCGACTTCTCTGGGGCCAACGTCCTGACTTTC